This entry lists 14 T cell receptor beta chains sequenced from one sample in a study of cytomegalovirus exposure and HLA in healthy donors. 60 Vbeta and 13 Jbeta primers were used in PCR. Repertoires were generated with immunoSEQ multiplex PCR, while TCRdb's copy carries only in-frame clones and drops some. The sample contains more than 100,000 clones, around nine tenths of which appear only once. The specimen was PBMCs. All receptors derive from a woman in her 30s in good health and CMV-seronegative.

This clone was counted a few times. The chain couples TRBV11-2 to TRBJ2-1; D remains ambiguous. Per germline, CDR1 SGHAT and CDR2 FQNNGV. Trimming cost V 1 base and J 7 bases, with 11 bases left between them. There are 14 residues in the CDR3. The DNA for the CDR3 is TGTGCCAGCAGCTTAGTAGGCTCGAGGAATGAGCAGTTCTTC. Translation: CASSLVGSRNEQFF.

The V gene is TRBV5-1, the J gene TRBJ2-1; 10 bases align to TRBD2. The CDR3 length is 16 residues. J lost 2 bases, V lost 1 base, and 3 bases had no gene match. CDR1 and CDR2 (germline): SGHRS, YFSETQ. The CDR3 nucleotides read TGCGCCAGCAGCTTGTGGACTAGCGGAGCCTACAATGAGCAGTTCTTC. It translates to CASSLWTSGAYNEQFF.

DNA of the CDR3: TGCGCCAGCAGCTTGTGGCTAGCCTCCAATGAGCAGTTCTTC. It codes for CASSLWLASNEQFF. This rearrangement joins TRBV5-1 to TRBJ2-1; weak D call: TRBD2 (5 bases). The CDR3 length is 14 residues. Trimming took 1 base from V and 6 from J, leaving 11 bases between them. Germline V gene lookup returns CDR1 SGHRS and CDR2 YFSETQ.

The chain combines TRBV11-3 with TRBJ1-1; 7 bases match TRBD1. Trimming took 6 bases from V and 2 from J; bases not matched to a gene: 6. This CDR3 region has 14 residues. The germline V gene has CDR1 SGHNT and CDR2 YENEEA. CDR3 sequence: CASSPGGFNTEAFF. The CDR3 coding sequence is TGTGCCAGCAGTCCAGGGGGATTTAACACTGAAGCTTTCTTT.

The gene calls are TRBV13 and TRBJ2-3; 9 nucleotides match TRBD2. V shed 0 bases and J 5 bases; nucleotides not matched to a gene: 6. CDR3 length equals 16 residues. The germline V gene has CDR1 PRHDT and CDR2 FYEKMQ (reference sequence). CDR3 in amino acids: CASSLGASGTRDTQYF. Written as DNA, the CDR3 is TGTGCCAGCAGCTTAGGTGCTAGCGGGACGAGAGATACGCAGTATTTT.

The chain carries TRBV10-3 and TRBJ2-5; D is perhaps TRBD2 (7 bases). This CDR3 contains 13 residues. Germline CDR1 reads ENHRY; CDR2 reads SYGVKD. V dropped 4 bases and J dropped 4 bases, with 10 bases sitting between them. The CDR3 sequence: CAISGRGGETQYF. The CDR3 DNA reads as TGTGCCATCAGTGGAAGGGGGGGAGAGACCCAGTACTTC.

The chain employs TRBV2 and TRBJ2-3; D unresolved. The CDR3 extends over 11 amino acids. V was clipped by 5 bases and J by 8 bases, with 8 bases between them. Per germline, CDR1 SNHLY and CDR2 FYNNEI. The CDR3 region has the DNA TGTGCCAGCAGTCCCTCCCGTACGCAGTATTTT. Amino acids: CASSPSRTQYF. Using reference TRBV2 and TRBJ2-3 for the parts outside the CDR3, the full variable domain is EPEVTQTPSHQVTQMGQEVILRCVPISNHLYFYWYRQILGQKVEFLVSFYNNEISEKSEIFDDQFSVERPDGSNFTLKIRSTKLEDSAMYFCASSPSRTQYFGPGTRLTVL.

The CDR3 protein is CATSEGSGANVLTF. The CDR3 DNA follows: TGTGCCACCAGCGAGGGATCTGGGGCCAACGTCCTGACTTTC. The V call is TRBV15, the J call TRBJ2-6; a possible D gene is TRBD2 (5 bases). Per germline, CDR1 LNHNV and CDR2 YYDKDF (reference sequence). Between the trimmed V and J ends, which lost 5 bases and 1 base, there was a span of 6 bases. This CDR3 is 14 amino acids long. Looking up the rest from reference TRBV15 and TRBJ2-6 gives the full variable domain: DAMVIQNPRYQVTQFGKPVTLSCSQTLNHNVMYWYQQKSSQAPKLLFHYYDKDFNNEADTPDNFQSRRPNTSFCFLDIRSPGLGDTAMYLCATSEGSGANVLTFGAGSRLTVL.

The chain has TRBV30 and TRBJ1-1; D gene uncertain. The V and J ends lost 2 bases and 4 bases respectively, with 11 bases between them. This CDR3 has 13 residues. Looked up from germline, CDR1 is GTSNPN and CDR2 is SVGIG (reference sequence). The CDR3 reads CAWSPRYSTEAFF. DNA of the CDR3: TGTGCCTGGAGTCCACGGTACTCCACTGAAGCTTTCTTT.

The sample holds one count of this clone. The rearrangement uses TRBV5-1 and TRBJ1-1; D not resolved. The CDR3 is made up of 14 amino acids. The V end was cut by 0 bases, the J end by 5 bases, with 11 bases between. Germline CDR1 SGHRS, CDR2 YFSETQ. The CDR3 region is CASSLGGGRTEAFF. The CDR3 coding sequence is TGCGCCAGCAGCTTGGGAGGAGGGAGAACTGAAGCTTTCTTT.

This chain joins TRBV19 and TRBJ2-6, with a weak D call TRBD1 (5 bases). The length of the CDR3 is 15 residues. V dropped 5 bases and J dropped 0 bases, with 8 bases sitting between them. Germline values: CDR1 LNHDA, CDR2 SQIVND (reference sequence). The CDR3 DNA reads TGTGCCAGTAGTCCGACAGTCTCTGGGGCCAACGTCCTGACTTTC. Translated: CASSPTVSGANVLTF.

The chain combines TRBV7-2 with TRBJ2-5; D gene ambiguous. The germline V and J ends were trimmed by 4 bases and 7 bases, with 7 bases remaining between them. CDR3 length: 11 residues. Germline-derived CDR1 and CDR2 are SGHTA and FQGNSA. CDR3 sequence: CASSSVTTQYF. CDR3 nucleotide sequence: TGTGCCAGCAGCTCAGTAACGACCCAGTACTTC. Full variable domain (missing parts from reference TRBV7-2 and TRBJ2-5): GAGVSQSPSNKVTEKGKDVELRCDPISGHTALYWYRQSLGQGLEFLIYFQGNSAPDKSGLPSDRFSAERTGGSVSTLTIQRTQQEDSAVYLCASSSVTTQYFGPGTRLLVL.

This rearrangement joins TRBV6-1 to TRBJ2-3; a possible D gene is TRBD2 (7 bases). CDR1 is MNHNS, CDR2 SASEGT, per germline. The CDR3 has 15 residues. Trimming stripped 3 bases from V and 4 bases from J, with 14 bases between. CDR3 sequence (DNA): TGTGCCAGCAGTGACTGGGGGGGCGGGCCAGATACGCAGTATTTT. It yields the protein CASSDWGGGPDTQYF.

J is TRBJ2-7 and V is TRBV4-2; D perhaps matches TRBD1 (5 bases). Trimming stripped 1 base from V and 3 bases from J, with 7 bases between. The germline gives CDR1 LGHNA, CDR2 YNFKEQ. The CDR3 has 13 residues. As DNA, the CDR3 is TGTGCCAGCAGCCAAGCGACAGACTACGAGCAGTACTTC. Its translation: CASSQATDYEQYF.